This TCR beta chain appears in the sequencing data of a study of control samples from healthy donors and cancer patients. Sequencing used immunoSEQ multiplex PCR; TCRdb keeps in-frame clones, though not all of them. The sample consists of some 57,000 clones, 85% to 95% of them appearing once. Germline V lookup: CDR1 SGHRS, CDR2 YFSETQ. Germline trimming cut 5 bases from V and 5 bases from J; bases unmatched to any gene: 9. The CDR3 has 16 amino acids. V is TRBV5-1 and J is TRBJ2-2; 10 nucleotides agree with TRBD2. The sample was blood. The receptor was isolated from a man aged 30-40 years in good health. This CDR3 is CASSPSGSRETGELFF. CDR3 DNA: TGCGCCAGCAGTCCTAGCGGGAGTCGGGAAACCGGGGAGCTGTTTTTT.